Listed below are T cell receptor beta chains from one sample, sequenced in a study of shared clonotypes between healthy human individuals. The table came from immunoSEQ multiplex PCR; TCRdb's copy has only in-frame clones and leaves some out. The sample lists 95,000 to 120,000 clones, around 66% occurring once. The source material was memory CD8+ T cells sorted from blood. The origin of the receptors is a woman aged 25 to 45 in good health. Each CDR3 is given with its conserved first and last residue. Fields, in order: J gene, clone size, V gene, D gene, CDR3 protein, CDR3 DNA. The D gene is left open where the match is weak. Where a row states a size, it is once, few, many or the class of an expanded clone; other rows omit it.

j_call: TRBJ1-5; clone_size: -; v_call: TRBV10-3; d_call: -; cdr3_aa: CAISEPEGGSGNQPQHF; cdr3_nt: TGTGCCATCAGTGAGCCTGAGGGGGGTTCGGGTAATCAGCCCCAGCATTTT
j_call: TRBJ2-7; clone_size: -; v_call: TRBV4-1; d_call: TRBD2; cdr3_aa: CASSQDLAEAYEQYF; cdr3_nt: TGTGCCAGCAGCCAAGATCTAGCGGAAGCCTACGAGCAGTACTTC
j_call: TRBJ2-2; clone_size: -; v_call: TRBV19; d_call: TRBD2; cdr3_aa: CASSIDISGRVTGELFF; cdr3_nt: TGTGCCAGTAGTATAGATATTAGCGGGAGGGTAACCGGGGAGCTGTTTTTT
j_call: TRBJ2-7; clone_size: -; v_call: TRBV5-4; d_call: TRBD2; cdr3_aa: CASSGIPGLGIYEQYF; cdr3_nt: TGTGCCAGCAGCGGAATTCCGGGACTAGGGATCTACGAGCAGTACTTC
j_call: TRBJ1-5; clone_size: -; v_call: TRBV6-6; d_call: -; cdr3_aa: CASSDGANQPQHF; cdr3_nt: TGTGCCAGCAGTGACGGGGCCAATCAGCCCCAGCATTTT
j_call: TRBJ2-3; clone_size: once; v_call: TRBV15; d_call: TRBD1; cdr3_aa: CATSRGAGQGFLIGEDTQYF; cdr3_nt: TGTGCCACCAGCAGAGGAGCGGGACAGGGGTTTCTTATAGGAGAGGATACGCAGTATTTT
j_call: TRBJ2-2; clone_size: -; v_call: TRBV6-6; d_call: -; cdr3_aa: CASKAANTGELFF; cdr3_nt: TGTGCCAGCAAGGCAGCGAACACCGGGGAGCTGTTTTTT
j_call: TRBJ2-7; clone_size: -; v_call: TRBV29-1; d_call: -; cdr3_aa: CSVESGYEQYF; cdr3_nt: TGCAGCGTTGAATCGGGGTACGAGCAGTACTTC
j_call: TRBJ1-2; clone_size: few; v_call: TRBV28; d_call: -; cdr3_aa: CATHPSTAIYGYTF; cdr3_nt: TGTGCCACCCACCCATCGACAGCCATCTATGGCTACACCTTC
j_call: TRBJ2-7; clone_size: -; v_call: TRBV19; d_call: -; cdr3_aa: CASTRDGGYEQYF; cdr3_nt: TGTGCCAGTACCCGGGACGGGGGATACGAGCAGTACTTC
j_call: TRBJ2-7; clone_size: -; v_call: TRBV7-8; d_call: TRBD2; cdr3_aa: CASSSPGLAGLEQYF; cdr3_nt: TGTGCCAGCAGCTCACCGGGACTAGCCGGGCTGGAGCAGTACTTC
j_call: TRBJ2-7; clone_size: -; v_call: TRBV2; d_call: -; cdr3_aa: CASSDKVALSYEQYF; cdr3_nt: TGTGCCAGCAGTGATAAGGTCGCCCTCTCCTACGAGCAGTACTTC
j_call: TRBJ1-2; clone_size: once; v_call: TRBV10-3; d_call: -; cdr3_aa: CAISEYRRSYGYTF; cdr3_nt: TGTGCCATCAGTGAATACAGGAGGAGCTATGGCTACACCTTC
j_call: TRBJ2-2; clone_size: -; v_call: TRBV6-5; d_call: -; cdr3_aa: CASRVRGDTGELFF; cdr3_nt: TGTGCCAGCAGGGTTAGGGGGGACACCGGGGAGCTGTTTTTT
j_call: TRBJ1-5; clone_size: -; v_call: TRBV19; d_call: -; cdr3_aa: CASTQVSGFSNQPQHF; cdr3_nt: TGTGCCAGTACCCAAGTTTCAGGTTTTAGCAATCAGCCCCAGCATTTT
j_call: TRBJ1-2; clone_size: -; v_call: TRBV5-1; d_call: -; cdr3_aa: CASSHGGSAHSNYGYTF; cdr3_nt: TGCGCCAGCAGCCACGGGGGCAGCGCCCATTCAAACTATGGCTACACCTTC
j_call: TRBJ2-7; clone_size: few; v_call: TRBV4-2; d_call: -; cdr3_aa: CASSQEQEQFYEQYF; cdr3_nt: TGTGCCAGCAGCCAAGAGCAAGAACAGTTTTACGAGCAGTACTTC
j_call: TRBJ1-4; clone_size: -; v_call: TRBV6-1; d_call: TRBD1; cdr3_aa: CASSEWDSGNEKLFF; cdr3_nt: TGTGCCAGCAGCGAATGGGACAGCGGTAATGAAAAACTGTTTTTT
j_call: TRBJ2-1; clone_size: -; v_call: TRBV19; d_call: TRBD2; cdr3_aa: CASSTGTSGRNYNEQFF; cdr3_nt: TGTGCCAGTAGTACCGGGACTAGCGGGAGGAACTACAATGAGCAGTTCTTC
j_call: TRBJ2-3; clone_size: -; v_call: TRBV9; d_call: -; cdr3_aa: CASSDGGGGGTDTQYF; cdr3_nt: TGTGCCAGCAGCGACGGGGGCGGCGGAGGAACAGATACGCAGTATTTT
j_call: TRBJ1-2; clone_size: few; v_call: TRBV6-1; d_call: -; cdr3_aa: CASSEERPPYGYTF; cdr3_nt: TGTGCCAGCAGTGAGGAGAGGCCGCCATATGGCTACACCTTC
j_call: TRBJ2-2; clone_size: few; v_call: TRBV6-4; d_call: TRBD2; cdr3_aa: CASSDSERESGELFF; cdr3_nt: TGTGCCAGCAGTGACTCCGAGCGGGAGTCCGGGGAGCTGTTTTTT
j_call: TRBJ2-7; clone_size: -; v_call: TRBV5-1; d_call: TRBD2; cdr3_aa: CASRWTSGSLYEQYF; cdr3_nt: TGCGCCAGCAGATGGACTAGCGGGAGTCTCTACGAGCAGTACTTC
j_call: TRBJ2-7; clone_size: -; v_call: TRBV4-1; d_call: -; cdr3_aa: CASSQAYLDEQYF; cdr3_nt: TGCGCCAGCAGCCAGGCTTACTTAGACGAGCAGTACTTC
j_call: TRBJ2-7; clone_size: few; v_call: TRBV4-2; d_call: -; cdr3_aa: CASRKGPTYEQYF; cdr3_nt: TGTGCCAGCAGGAAGGGGCCAACCTACGAGCAGTACTTC
j_call: TRBJ2-4; clone_size: -; v_call: TRBV25-1; d_call: TRBD2; cdr3_aa: CASTTSGANIQYF; cdr3_nt: TGTGCCAGCACAACTAGCGGAGCAAACATTCAGTACTTC
j_call: TRBJ2-2; clone_size: -; v_call: TRBV7-9; d_call: -; cdr3_aa: CASKGSRANTGELFF; cdr3_nt: TGTGCCAGCAAAGGGTCACGGGCGAACACCGGGGAGCTGTTTTTT
j_call: TRBJ2-7; clone_size: -; v_call: TRBV2; d_call: TRBD1; cdr3_aa: CASTNHRQGSEQYF; cdr3_nt: TGTGCCAGCACCAATCATCGACAGGGATCCGAGCAGTACTTC
j_call: TRBJ2-7; clone_size: -; v_call: TRBV18; d_call: TRBD2; cdr3_aa: CASSPPTSGTYEQYF; cdr3_nt: TGTGCCAGCTCACCACCGACTAGCGGGACCTACGAGCAGTACTTC
j_call: TRBJ1-2; clone_size: -; v_call: TRBV19; d_call: -; cdr3_aa: CASSMTDTTYGYTF; cdr3_nt: TGTGCCAGTAGTATGACCGATACTACCTATGGCTACACCTTC
j_call: TRBJ2-2; clone_size: few; v_call: TRBV6-1; d_call: -; cdr3_aa: CASSQSATGELFF; cdr3_nt: TGTGCCAGCAGCCAATCAGCGACCGGGGAGCTGTTTTTT
j_call: TRBJ2-7; clone_size: once; v_call: TRBV27; d_call: -; cdr3_aa: CASSGFGYEQYF; cdr3_nt: TGTGCCAGCAGTGGGTTTGGCTACGAGCAGTACTTC
j_call: TRBJ2-7; clone_size: few; v_call: TRBV2; d_call: TRBD2; cdr3_aa: CASSPGTNEQYF; cdr3_nt: TGTGCCAGCAGCCCCGGGACTAACGAGCAGTACTTC
j_call: TRBJ2-7; clone_size: -; v_call: TRBV4-1; d_call: -; cdr3_aa: CASSQDSRDTRDF; cdr3_nt: TGCGCCAGCAGCCAAGATTCGAGGGACACCAGGGACTTC
j_call: TRBJ2-7; clone_size: -; v_call: TRBV6-6; d_call: -; cdr3_aa: CASRPIDSYEQYF; cdr3_nt: TGTGCCAGCAGACCAATTGACAGCTACGAGCAGTACTTC
j_call: TRBJ2-1; clone_size: many; v_call: TRBV6-5; d_call: -; cdr3_aa: CASSYSDPRDNEQFF; cdr3_nt: TGTGCCAGCAGTTACTCGGATCCTAGGGACAATGAGCAGTTCTTC
j_call: TRBJ2-7; clone_size: few; v_call: TRBV29-1; d_call: -; cdr3_aa: CSVRTLTGNHYEQYF; cdr3_nt: TGCAGCGTTCGGACCTTAACAGGGAACCACTACGAGCAGTACTTC
j_call: TRBJ2-3; clone_size: -; v_call: TRBV5-4; d_call: -; cdr3_aa: CASREGWGDTQYF; cdr3_nt: TGTGCCAGCAGGGAGGGTTGGGGAGATACGCAGTATTTT
j_call: TRBJ1-4; clone_size: -; v_call: TRBV4-1; d_call: -; cdr3_aa: CASSHGVLTRPNEKLFF; cdr3_nt: TGCGCCAGCAGCCATGGAGTCTTGACGCGTCCTAATGAAAAACTGTTTTTT
j_call: TRBJ2-1; clone_size: -; v_call: TRBV5-4; d_call: -; cdr3_aa: CASRDQGSSYNEQFF; cdr3_nt: TGTGCCAGCAGGGACCAGGGGAGCTCCTACAATGAGCAGTTCTTC
j_call: TRBJ2-7; clone_size: -; v_call: TRBV25-1; d_call: TRBD2; cdr3_aa: CASSARGKASGSTYEQYF; cdr3_nt: TGTGCCAGCAGTGCCAGAGGAAAAGCTAGCGGGAGTACCTACGAGCAGTACTTC
j_call: TRBJ2-5; clone_size: -; v_call: TRBV5-1; d_call: -; cdr3_aa: CASSLGASAPQETQYF; cdr3_nt: TGCGCCAGCAGCTTGGGGGCTAGCGCACCCCAAGAGACCCAGTACTTC
j_call: TRBJ2-7; clone_size: -; v_call: TRBV2; d_call: TRBD1; cdr3_aa: CASSEGGVGQGAWEQYF; cdr3_nt: TGTGCCAGCAGTGAAGGTGGAGTGGGACAGGGGGCATGGGAGCAGTACTTC
j_call: TRBJ2-1; clone_size: -; v_call: TRBV6-6; d_call: -; cdr3_aa: CASTEGMNEQFF; cdr3_nt: TGTGCCAGCACGGAGGGTATGAATGAGCAGTTCTTC
j_call: TRBJ2-7; clone_size: -; v_call: TRBV27; d_call: -; cdr3_aa: CASSLKYAYEQYF; cdr3_nt: TGTGCCAGCAGTTTGAAGTACGCCTACGAGCAGTACTTC
j_call: TRBJ1-4; clone_size: many; v_call: TRBV6-1; d_call: -; cdr3_aa: CASSEQGGEGEKLFF; cdr3_nt: TGTGCCAGCAGTGAACAGGGAGGGGAAGGGGAAAAACTGTTTTTT
j_call: TRBJ2-2; clone_size: -; v_call: TRBV2; d_call: TRBD2; cdr3_aa: CASSDTFCSGRWTGELFF; cdr3_nt: TGTGCCAGCAGTGACACCTTTTGCAGCGGGAGGTGGACCGGGGAGCTGTTTTTT
j_call: TRBJ2-4; clone_size: -; v_call: TRBV6-4; d_call: -; cdr3_aa: CASGSADLDGTKNIQYF; cdr3_nt: TGTGCCAGCGGGTCAGCAGATTTAGACGGGACCAAAAACATTCAGTACTTC
j_call: TRBJ2-5; clone_size: -; v_call: TRBV21-1; d_call: -; cdr3_aa: CASSKGLAGKETQYF; cdr3_nt: TGTGCCAGCAGCAAAGGACTAGCGGGAAAAGAGACCCAGTACTTC
j_call: TRBJ2-1; clone_size: -; v_call: TRBV7-9; d_call: -; cdr3_aa: CASSPRGGSSYNEQFF; cdr3_nt: TGTGCCAGCAGCCCGAGGGGGGGAAGCTCCTACAATGAGCAGTTCTTC
j_call: TRBJ1-1; clone_size: many; v_call: TRBV28; d_call: -; cdr3_aa: CASSLRAEMNTEAFF; cdr3_nt: TGTGCCAGCAGTTTACGTGCAGAAATGAACACTGAAGCTTTCTTT
j_call: TRBJ2-7; clone_size: -; v_call: TRBV6-6; d_call: -; cdr3_aa: CASSGTTSYEQYF; cdr3_nt: TGTGCCAGCAGTGGGACGACCTCCTACGAGCAGTACTTC
j_call: TRBJ2-1; clone_size: -; v_call: TRBV10-1; d_call: -; cdr3_aa: CASSVGDYNEQFF; cdr3_nt: TGCGCCAGCAGTGTGGGCGATTACAATGAGCAGTTCTTC
j_call: TRBJ2-6; clone_size: -; v_call: TRBV10-3; d_call: -; cdr3_aa: CASSFSGNSGANVLTF; cdr3_nt: TGTGCCAGCAGTTTTTCAGGCAACTCTGGGGCCAACGTCCTGACTTTC
j_call: TRBJ2-6; clone_size: -; v_call: TRBV4-2; d_call: -; cdr3_aa: CASSQGDTPSGANVLTF; cdr3_nt: TGTGCCAGCAGCCAAGGAGACACTCCCTCTGGGGCCAACGTCCTGACTTTC